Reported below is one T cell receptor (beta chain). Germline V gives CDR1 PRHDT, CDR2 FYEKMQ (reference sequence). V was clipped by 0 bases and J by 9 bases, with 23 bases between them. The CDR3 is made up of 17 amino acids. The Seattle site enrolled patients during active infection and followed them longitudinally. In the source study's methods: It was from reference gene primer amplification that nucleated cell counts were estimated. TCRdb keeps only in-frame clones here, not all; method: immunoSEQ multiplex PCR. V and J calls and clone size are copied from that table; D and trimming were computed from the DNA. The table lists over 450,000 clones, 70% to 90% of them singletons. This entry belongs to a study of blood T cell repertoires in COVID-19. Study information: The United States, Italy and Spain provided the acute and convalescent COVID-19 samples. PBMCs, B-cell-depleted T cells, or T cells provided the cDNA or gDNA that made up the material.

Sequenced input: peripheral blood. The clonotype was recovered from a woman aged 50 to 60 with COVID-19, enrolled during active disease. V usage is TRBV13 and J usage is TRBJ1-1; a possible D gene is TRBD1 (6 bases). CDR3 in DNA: TGTGCCAGCAGCTTAGGTAACGAGGCAAGGACAGTAGGTAAAGCTTTCTTT. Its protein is CASSLGNEARTVGKAFF.